Reported below is one T cell receptor (beta chain). Its matching antigen is unknown. The CDR3 consists of 11 residues. V dropped 6 bases and J dropped 5 bases, with 10 bases sitting between them. Per the germline V gene, CDR1 is DFQATT and CDR2 is SNEGSKA (reference sequence). The data were obtained in a study of identical twins. The study's findings and limits: Fewer insertions characterized abundant cord blood beta clonotypes, whereas memory repertoires showed none. Those out-of-frame alpha sequences shared by twins showed an excess of low generation probability.

All of the donors were Caucasians in good health. TCRdb processed the 5' RACE reads anew with MiXCR; each CDR3 protein has one entry. The sample lists approximately 1.8 million distinct CDR3 sequences, 25% to 35% occurring once. The sequenced sample was cord blood. The TCR sequence derives from a newborn girl in good health. The chain carries TRBV20-1 and TRBJ1-1; D not certain. CDR3 bases: TGCAGTGCCACCAGGTTTACTGAAGCTTTCTTT. Amino acid sequence: CSATRFTEAFF.